Listed below are T cell receptor beta chains from one sample, sequenced in a study of prognosis after radiotherapy for stage I lung cancer. TCRdb redid the calling of the multiplex PCR reads with MiXCR, one entry per CDR3 protein. The sample shows around 26,000 distinct CDR3 sequences, about 43% of them seen only once. The sample here was PBMCs, taken before or after stereotactic body radiation therapy (not recorded which). The receptors originated from a donor aged 50 or older with non-small cell lung cancer. Both conserved end residues are part of each CDR3. The D gene is left open where the match is weak. Not every row has a clone size; where given, it reads once, few, many or a size class.

V: TRBV7-9; J: TRBJ2-7; size: many; D: TRBD1; DNA: TGTGCCAGCAGCTTAGAGGCAGGGGGCCACGAGCAGTACTTC; CDR3: CASSLEAGGHEQYF
V: TRBV6-9; J: TRBJ1-1; size: many; D: NA; DNA: TGTGCCAGCAGTTACGGGTCGAACACTGAAGCTTTCTTT; CDR3: CASSYGSNTEAFF
V: TRBV2; J: TRBJ2-3; size: many; D: NA; DNA: TGTGCCAGCGAGTTGGGTGTCACCACAGATACGCAGTATTTT; CDR3: CASELGVTTDTQYF
V: TRBV15; J: TRBJ2-1; size: medium-sized; D: TRBD2; DNA: TGTGCCACCAGCGGGGTAGCGGGGGAAGAGCAGTTCTTC; CDR3: CATSGVAGEEQFF
V: TRBV7-7; J: TRBJ2-1; size: many; D: TRBD2; DNA: TGTGCTAGCAGCCCTAGAAGGGCTTTGGGCGGGAGGGCCAGGAATGAGCAGTTCTTC; CDR3: CASSPRRALGGRARNEQFF
V: TRBV6-2/TRBV6-3; J: TRBJ2-3; size: medium-sized; D: NA; DNA: TGTGCCAGCACCCCCATTAAAGACCTTCGGACTCGAACGCAGTATTTT; CDR3: CASTPIKDLRTRTQYF
V: TRBV20-1; J: TRBJ2-3; size: NA; D: NA; DNA: TGCAGCGCTAACTGGCTGGAGGACGCAGATACGCAGTATTTT; CDR3: CSANWLEDADTQYF
V: TRBV7-2; J: TRBJ1-6; size: NA; D: NA; DNA: TGTGCCAGCAGCTCCAGGGATCGCGTTTTGTATTCACCCCTCCACTTT; CDR3: CASSSRDRVLYSPLHF
V: TRBV7-2; J: TRBJ1-1; size: NA; D: NA; DNA: TGTGCCAGCAGCCCCTACAGGAGCTTGAACACTGAAGCTTTCTTT; CDR3: CASSPYRSLNTEAFF
V: TRBV5-1; J: TRBJ1-1; size: many; D: TRBD1; DNA: TGCGCCAGCAGCAGAACGACAGGGCCGAACACTGAAGCTTTCTTT; CDR3: CASSRTTGPNTEAFF
V: TRBV2; J: TRBJ1-5; size: NA; D: NA; DNA: TGTGCCAGCAGTGAGATGGATGATCATCCCCAGCATTTT; CDR3: CASSEMDDHPQHF
V: TRBV7-3; J: TRBJ2-5; size: few; D: NA; DNA: TGTGCCAGCAGCTTTGGGGGCTTGGAGACCCAGTACTTC; CDR3: CASSFGGLETQYF
V: TRBV2; J: TRBJ1-1; size: NA; D: NA; DNA: TGTGCCAGACCCCAGGGTGGCACTGAAGCTTTCTTT; CDR3: CARPQGGTEAFF